These 16 T cell receptor beta chains were all obtained from the same sample, sequenced in a study of blood T cell repertoires in COVID-19. Repertoires were generated with immunoSEQ multiplex PCR, while TCRdb's copy carries only in-frame clones and drops some. The repertoire holds a few hundred thousand clones, with roughly 85% as singletons. The source material was peripheral blood. These receptors all stem from a man aged 50 to 59 with active or convalescent COVID-19.

This clone was seen a single time. The rearrangement links TRBV3-1 (or the pseudogene TRBV3-2) to TRBJ1-2; no reliable D call. Trimming left V 4 bases short and J 8 bases short, with 17 bases between. Germline V gene lookup returns CDR1 LGHDT and CDR2 YNNKEL (reference sequence). The CDR3 covers 14 residues. This chain's CDR3 is CASSLRPRHGGYTF. CDR3 in DNA: TGTGCCAGCAGCCTGAGGCCACGGCATGGGGGCTACACCTTC.

The gene calls are TRBV2 and TRBJ1-5; D is uncertain. The germline V gene has CDR1 SNHLY and CDR2 FYNNEI. V dropped 11 bases and J dropped 5 bases, with 16 bases sitting between them. The CDR3 totals 13 residues. DNA of the CDR3: TGTGCCCTTGGAGAGGAGGTATATCAGCCCCAGCATTTT. This sequence encodes CALGEEVYQPQHF.

This chain connects TRBV2 to TRBJ2-3; 9 positions agree with TRBD1. Germline assignment: CDR1 SNHLY and CDR2 FYNNEI. This CDR3 has 18 residues. V trimming: 0 bases; J trimming: 3 bases; junction bases outside the gene matches: 10. The CDR3 nucleotides are TGTGCCAGCAGTGAAGCCCGCCACGGGACAGGGTATACAGATACGCAGTATTTT. As protein: CASSEARHGTGYTDTQYF.

The chain combines TRBV2 with TRBJ1-3, with TRBD1 matching over 9 bases. The CDR3 is 15 residues long. The trim removed 5 bases at V and 5 bases at J, leaving 7 bases unmatched. Germline V lookup: CDR1 SNHLY, CDR2 FYNNEI. The CDR3 loop reads CASSWGQGGRNTIYF. The CDR3 DNA sequence: TGTGCCAGCAGTTGGGGACAGGGTGGCAGAAACACCATATATTTT.

The V gene is TRBV28, the J gene TRBJ1-2; D gene ambiguous. V lost 3 bases and J lost 6, with 23 bases in between. The CDR3 is made up of 17 amino acids. Germline CDR1 is MDHEN and CDR2 is SYDVKM. CDR3 sequence reads: CASSFIFPGNVRDGYTF. The DNA for the CDR3 is TGTGCCAGCAGTTTCATATTCCCGGGGAACGTTCGGGATGGCTACACCTTC.

The genes are TRBV4-1 and TRBJ1-3, with unresolved D. V lost 1 base, J lost 0 bases, and 10 bases lay in between. Germline CDR1 and CDR2: MGHRA and YSYEKL. This CDR3 has 16 residues. CDR3 coding DNA: TGCGCCAGCAGCCAAGGCCGTCCCAGCTCTGGAAACACCATATATTTT. It yields the protein CASSQGRPSSGNTIYF.

The rearrangement links TRBV27 to TRBJ2-3; D perhaps matches TRBD2 (5 bases). The CDR3 covers 14 residues. Germline V gene sequence: CDR1 MNHEY, CDR2 SMNVEV (reference sequence). V gave up 8 bases and J gave up 7 bases, with 19 bases separating them. CDR3 region: CASSRRSSGNTQYF. Here the CDR3 DNA reads TGTGCCAGCTCTAGGCGATCGTCCGGGAATACGCAGTATTTT.

The genes are TRBV6-5 and TRBJ1-6; 9 bases fit TRBD1. Germline loops: CDR1 MNHEY, CDR2 SVGAGI. Losses at the gene ends were 7 bases for V and 5 bases for J; bases not matched to a gene: 6. The CDR3 consists of 15 residues. CDR3 residues: CASTQGDRDNSPLHF. CDR3 bases: TGTGCCAGCACCCAAGGGGACAGGGATAATTCACCCCTCCACTTT.

The J gene is TRBJ2-5, the V gene TRBV7-8; 12 nucleotides agree with TRBD2. This CDR3 is built from 15 residues. Germline trimming cut 5 bases from V and 6 bases from J; bases unmatched to any gene: 7. CDR1 is SGHVS and CDR2 is FQNEAQ in the germline V gene. CDR3 in amino acids: CASSTTSGGPKTQYF. CDR3 nucleotide sequence: TGTGCCAGCAGCACGACTAGCGGGGGTCCTAAGACCCAGTACTTC.

The table lists this clone with a few counts. The gene calls are TRBV6-5 and TRBJ1-2, with a tentative D call TRBD1 (5 bases). The CDR3 runs 11 residues. CDR1 is MNHEY, CDR2 SVGAGI, per germline. Trimming left V 6 bases short and J 7 bases short, with 9 bases between. The CDR3 bases are TGTGCCAGCAGCACAGGTGCTGGCTACACCTTC. It encodes CASSTGAGYTF.

The chain joins TRBV5-1 to TRBJ2-7; 7 bases agree with TRBD1. Germline V gene lookup returns CDR1 SGHRS and CDR2 YFSETQ. The V and J ends lost 0 bases and 6 bases, in that order; junction bases with no gene match: 6. The CDR3 covers 14 residues. CDR3 coding DNA: TGCGCCAGCAGCTTGGCCTGGGACAGTGGCGAGCAGTACTTC. Translated, it gives CASSLAWDSGEQYF.

The chain has TRBV19 and TRBJ2-7; 9 bases map to TRBD1. The germline V gene encodes CDR1 LNHDA and CDR2 SQIVND (reference sequence). V lost 8 bases to trimming and J lost 4 bases; unmatched junction nucleotides: 6. The CDR3 is made up of 13 amino acids. CDR3 sequence reads: CASSWTGDYEQYF. CDR3 DNA sequence: TGTGCCAGTTCCTGGACAGGGGATTACGAGCAGTACTTC. The variable domain in full, with the rest retrieved from reference TRBV19 and TRBJ2-7, is DGGITQSPKYLFRKEGQNVTLSCEQNLNHDAMYWYRQDPGQGLRLIYYSQIVNDFQKGDIAEGYSVSREKKESFPLTVTSAQKNPTAFYLCASSWTGDYEQYFGPGTRLTVT.

This clone has only a few counts. The chain carries TRBV19 and TRBJ1-3; D is possibly TRBD1 (5 bases). Per the germline V gene, CDR1 is LNHDA and CDR2 is SQIVND (reference sequence). V was cut by 6 bases and J by 2 bases, with 11 bases left in between. CDR3 length: 14 amino acids. CDR3 region: CASSPTATGNTIYF. CDR3 DNA: TGTGCCAGTAGCCCGACAGCCACTGGAAACACCATATATTTT.

The V gene is TRBV5-6, the J gene TRBJ2-5, with 9 bases that match TRBD2. The V and J ends lost 1 base and 2 bases, in that order; junction bases with no gene match: 3. Germline V gives CDR1 SGHDT, CDR2 YYEEEE. The CDR3 covers 15 residues. CDR3 nucleotide sequence: TGTGCCAGCAGCTTGAGGCGGGAGGGTCAAGAGACCCAGTACTTC. Translating gives CASSLRREGQETQYF.

This sequence joins TRBV5-1 and TRBJ2-5; 10 nucleotides line up with TRBD2. V dropped 1 base and J dropped 5; count of bases not matched to a gene: 2. Germline V gene data show CDR1 as SGHRS and CDR2 as YFSETQ. The CDR3 has 14 residues. CDR3 protein: CASSLSLAGETQYF. The DNA for the CDR3 is TGCGCCAGCAGCTTGTCACTAGCGGGGGAGACCCAGTACTTC.

This sequence joins TRBV30 and TRBJ2-6, with 13 bases fitting TRBD2. CDR1 and CDR2 from the germline V gene are GTSNPN and SVGIG (reference sequence). V shed 3 bases, J shed 3 bases, and the junction held 11 bases outside the gene matches. CDR3 length: 19 amino acids. In nucleotides, the CDR3 is TGTGCCTGGAGAGACTGGACTAGCGGGAGTTTAGGTGGGGCCAACGTCCTGACTTTC. Encoded protein: CAWRDWTSGSLGGANVLTF. Based on the CDR3 plus reference TRBV30 and TRBJ2-6, the full variable domain is SQTIHQWPATLVQPVGSPLSLECTVEGTSNPNLYWYRQAAGRGLQLLFYSVGIGQISSEVPQNLSASRPQDRQFILSSKKLLLSDSGFYLCAWRDWTSGSLGGANVLTFGAGSRLTVL.